The 18 T cell receptor beta chains below come from one sample, sequenced in a study of cytomegalovirus exposure and HLA in healthy donors. With 60 Vbeta and 13 Jbeta primers, the PCR was carried out. Only in-frame clones appear in the TCRdb table, and some are missing; sequencing was by immunoSEQ multiplex PCR. The sample has around 120,000 clones, over 70% seen once; the top ten hold 2.6%. Sample: PBMCs. The receptor set was obtained from a woman aged 55-70 years in good health and CMV-seropositive.

V is TRBV5-1 and J is TRBJ2-7; no firm D call. Deletions cut 4 bases from V and 4 bases from J, with 9 bases between. The CDR3 loop spans 12 amino acids. CDR1 SGHRS and CDR2 YFSETQ come from the germline V gene. The CDR3 coding sequence is TGCGCCAGCAGCCTATTTGAGTACGAGCAGTACTTC. Its translation: CASSLFEYEQYF. Full variable domain (remainder filled in from reference TRBV5-1 and TRBJ2-7): KAGVTQTPRYLIKTRGQQVTLSCSPISGHRSVSWYQQTPGQGLQFLFEYFSETQRNKGNFPGRFSGRQFSNSRSEMNVSTLELGDSALYLCASSLFEYEQYFGPGTRLTVT.

This clone has a handful of counts. The sample has other DNA sequences that encode this CDR3 too. The chain joins TRBV5-1 to TRBJ2-5; 7 positions agree with TRBD1. The better agreement between TRBJ2-7 and the DNA end casts doubt on the J call. Germline V gene sequence: CDR1 SGHRS, CDR2 YFSETQ. This CDR3 has 12 amino acids. The CDR3: CASSSTGNEQYF. The CDR3 bases are TGCGCCAGCAGCTCGACAGGGAACGAGCAGTACTTC.

The gene calls are TRBV5-1 and TRBJ2-3, with a tentative D call TRBD2 (5 bases). CDR1 is SGHRS and CDR2 is YFSETQ in the germline V gene. Trimming removed 5 bases at V and 2 bases at J, with 18 bases between. The CDR3 sequence is 16 residues long. As DNA, the CDR3 is TGCGCCAGCAGAGAACAGACCGGGAAGTTCACAGATACGCAGTATTTT. Encoded protein: CASREQTGKFTDTQYF.

This clone was seen only once. The gene calls are TRBV25-1 and TRBJ1-2, with TRBD1 matching over 9 bases. V lost 6 bases to trimming and J lost 8 bases; unmatched junction nucleotides: 10. Germline V lookup: CDR1 MGHDK, CDR2 SYGVNS. This CDR3 is built from 14 residues. CDR3 amino acids: CASSGTGRGTGYTF. In DNA form, the CDR3 reads TGTGCCAGCAGCGGGACAGGGAGGGGAACGGGCTACACCTTC.

This clone was counted only a few times. J is TRBJ2-7 and V is TRBV10-1, with D possibly TRBD2 on 5 matching bases. V was shortened by 2 bases and J by 3 bases, with 8 bases between the two germline ends. This CDR3 has 13 residues. Germline V gives CDR1 WNHNN, CDR2 SYGVQD (reference sequence). In DNA, the CDR3 is TGCGCCAGCAGTGAGGGACTGGGCTACGAGCAGTACTTC. Translation: CASSEGLGYEQYF.

The J gene is TRBJ1-5, the V gene TRBV6-1; D perhaps matches TRBD1 (6 bases). The CDR3 has 15 residues. V lost 4 bases, J lost 2 bases, and 12 bases lay in between. CDR1 and CDR2 (germline): MNHNS, SASEGT. CDR3 protein: CASSALQGGNQPQHF. Written as DNA, the CDR3 is TGTGCCAGCAGTGCTTTACAGGGTGGCAATCAGCCCCAGCATTTT.

V gene TRBV2 combines with J gene TRBJ2-7, with 10 bases that match TRBD1. After removal of 8 bases from V and 6 bases from J, the junction contained 13 bases not matched to a gene. Germline V gives CDR1 SNHLY, CDR2 FYNNEI. The CDR3 is made up of 15 amino acids. CDR3 coding DNA: TGTGCCAGCTCCCCGGGACAGGGGAGGACTATCGAGCAGTACTTC. Amino acid sequence: CASSPGQGRTIEQYF.

The CDR3 loop is CASSQGLGGHNEQFF. The CDR3 DNA is TGTGCCAGCAGCCAAGGGTTAGGGGGACACAATGAGCAGTTCTTC. The rearrangement uses TRBV4-2 and TRBJ2-1, with D possibly matching TRBD1 (6 bases). CDR3 length: 15 amino acids. V was trimmed by 1 base and J by 5 bases, leaving 12 bases between them. Per the germline V gene, CDR1 is LGHNA and CDR2 is YNFKEQ.

This sequence joins TRBV5-1 and TRBJ2-7; 9 bases line up with TRBD1. CDR3 size: 14 residues. Germline CDR1 and CDR2: SGHRS and YFSETQ. J gave up 6 bases and V 0 bases, and 4 bases lay outside the gene matches. As DNA, the CDR3 is TGCGCCAGCAGCTTGGCACAGGGGGCCGGCGAGCAGTACTTC. Its protein is CASSLAQGAGEQYF.

The rearrangement links TRBV9 to TRBJ2-1; a weak D match, TRBD2 (7 bases). Trimming cost V 2 bases and J 6 bases, with 12 bases left between them. The CDR3 consists of 14 residues. Germline-derived CDR1 and CDR2 are SGDLS and YYNGEE. The CDR3 reads CASSVGGAGNEQFF. CDR3 DNA: TGTGCCAGCAGCGTTGGGGGGGCTGGCAATGAGCAGTTCTTC.

The V gene is TRBV5-6, the J gene TRBJ1-6; weak D call: TRBD1 (5 bases). The length of the CDR3 is 15 residues. V shed 1 base and J shed 6 bases, with 11 bases lying between them. The germline V gene has CDR1 SGHDT and CDR2 YYEEEE. CDR3 sequence reads: CASSLSGAGNSPLHF. The CDR3 DNA reads TGTGCCAGCAGCTTGAGTGGGGCTGGTAATTCACCCCTCCACTTT.

The rearrangement uses TRBV5-4 and TRBJ2-7; D is perhaps TRBD2 (5 bases). With 3 bases removed from V and 5 bases from J, the gap between germline ends came to 15 bases. The CDR3 contains 14 residues. Germline V gene data show CDR1 as SGHNT and CDR2 as YYREEE (reference sequence). The CDR3 here is CASSSWTSPHEQYF. Here the CDR3 DNA reads TGTGCCAGCAGCTCCTGGACTTCGCCTCACGAGCAGTACTTC.

The chain is built from TRBV5-6 and TRBJ2-3, with 8 bases lining up with TRBD1. Germline V lookup: CDR1 SGHDT, CDR2 YYEEEE. This CDR3 is 17 amino acids long. V shed 0 bases, J shed 8 bases, and the junction held 14 bases outside the gene matches. The DNA of the CDR3 is TGTGCCAGCAGCTTGGCTACAGGGGGGTTATTACTCCCTACGCAGTATTTT. The encoded protein is CASSLATGGLLLPTQYF.

This clone was picked up a small number of times. The chain is built from TRBV10-3 and TRBJ1-4, with D tentatively TRBD1 (5 bases). Germline assignment: CDR1 ENHRY and CDR2 SYGVKD. The CDR3 extends over 13 amino acids. Trimming removed 2 bases at V and 6 bases at J, with 7 bases between. The CDR3 reads CAISEPGDEKLFF. The CDR3 DNA reads as TGTGCCATCAGTGAGCCGGGGGATGAAAAACTGTTTTTT.

This clone came up once. The chain has TRBV27 and TRBJ1-2; D remains unclear. The CDR3 runs to 16 residues. Per the germline V gene, CDR1 is MNHEY and CDR2 is SMNVEV (reference sequence). V gave up 2 bases and J gave up 0 bases, with 13 bases separating them. The CDR3 nucleotides are TGTGCCAGCAGTTTAAACATACAGCCTTCTAACTATGGCTACACCTTC. Its translation is CASSLNIQPSNYGYTF.

The table lists this clone with a few counts. V is TRBV27 and J is TRBJ1-5; no definite D call. V shed 3 bases and J shed 6 bases, with 9 bases lying between them. The CDR3 has 13 residues. CDR1 is MNHEY, CDR2 SMNVEV, per germline (reference sequence). The CDR3 loop is CASSFRVGQPQHF. The CDR3 bases are TGTGCCAGCAGTTTCCGGGTAGGTCAGCCCCAGCATTTT.

This chain links TRBV10-1 with TRBJ2-2, with D possibly being TRBD1 (5 bases). Trimming pared 3 bases from V and 4 bases from J, leaving 9 bases between. Germline V gene lookup returns CDR1 WNHNN and CDR2 SYGVQD (reference sequence). This CDR3 has 14 amino acids. The CDR3 sequence: CASSDRASTGELFF. The CDR3 bases are TGCGCCAGCAGTGACAGGGCTAGCACCGGGGAGCTGTTTTTT.

V gene TRBV6-1 combines with J gene TRBJ1-5; D is unclear. Germline V CDR1 and CDR2: MNHNS, SASEGT. The CDR3 length is 14 residues. V lost 0 bases and J 5 bases, leaving 8 bases between the germline ends. CDR3 residues: CASSEATRYQPQHF. The CDR3 DNA reads TGTGCCAGCAGTGAAGCCACCCGGTATCAGCCCCAGCATTTT.